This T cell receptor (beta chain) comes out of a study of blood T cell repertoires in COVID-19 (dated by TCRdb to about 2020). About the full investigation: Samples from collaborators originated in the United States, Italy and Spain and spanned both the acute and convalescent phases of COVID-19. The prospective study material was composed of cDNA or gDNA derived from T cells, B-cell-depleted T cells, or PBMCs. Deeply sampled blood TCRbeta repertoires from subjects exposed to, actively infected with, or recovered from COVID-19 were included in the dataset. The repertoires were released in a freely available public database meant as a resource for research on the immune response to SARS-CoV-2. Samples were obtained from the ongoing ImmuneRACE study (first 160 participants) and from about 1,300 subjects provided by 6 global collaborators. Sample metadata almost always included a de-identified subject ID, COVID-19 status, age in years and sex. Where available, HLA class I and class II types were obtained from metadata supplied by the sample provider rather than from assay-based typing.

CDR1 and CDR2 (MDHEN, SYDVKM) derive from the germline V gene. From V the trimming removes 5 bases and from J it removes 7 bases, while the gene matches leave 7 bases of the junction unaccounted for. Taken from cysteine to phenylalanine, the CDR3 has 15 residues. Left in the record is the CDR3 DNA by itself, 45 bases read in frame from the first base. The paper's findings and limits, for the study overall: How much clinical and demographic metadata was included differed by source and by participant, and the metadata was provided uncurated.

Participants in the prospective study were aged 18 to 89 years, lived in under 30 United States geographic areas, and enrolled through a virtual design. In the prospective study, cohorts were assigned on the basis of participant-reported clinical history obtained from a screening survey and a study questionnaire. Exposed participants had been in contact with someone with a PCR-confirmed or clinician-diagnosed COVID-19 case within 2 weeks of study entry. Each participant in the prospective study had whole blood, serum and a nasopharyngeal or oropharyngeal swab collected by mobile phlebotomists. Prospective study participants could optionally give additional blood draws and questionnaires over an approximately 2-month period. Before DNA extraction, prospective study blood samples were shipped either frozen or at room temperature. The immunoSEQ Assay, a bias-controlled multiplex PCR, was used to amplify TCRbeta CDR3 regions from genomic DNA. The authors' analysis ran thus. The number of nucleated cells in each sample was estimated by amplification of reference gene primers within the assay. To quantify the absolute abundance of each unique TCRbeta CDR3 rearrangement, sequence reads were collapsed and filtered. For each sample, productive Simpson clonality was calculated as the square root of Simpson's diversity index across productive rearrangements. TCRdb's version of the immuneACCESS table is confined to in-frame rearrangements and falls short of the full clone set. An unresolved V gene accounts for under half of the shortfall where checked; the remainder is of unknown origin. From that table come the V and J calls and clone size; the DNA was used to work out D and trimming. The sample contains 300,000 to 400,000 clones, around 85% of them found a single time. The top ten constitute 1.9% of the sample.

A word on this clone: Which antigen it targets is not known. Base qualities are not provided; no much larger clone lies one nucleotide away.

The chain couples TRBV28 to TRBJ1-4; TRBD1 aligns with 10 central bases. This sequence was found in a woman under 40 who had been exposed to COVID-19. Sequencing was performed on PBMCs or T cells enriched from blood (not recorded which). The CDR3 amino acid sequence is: CASSTRQGATEKLFF. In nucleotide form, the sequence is TGTGCCAGCAGTACCCGACAGGGGGCAACTGAAAAACTGTTTTTT.